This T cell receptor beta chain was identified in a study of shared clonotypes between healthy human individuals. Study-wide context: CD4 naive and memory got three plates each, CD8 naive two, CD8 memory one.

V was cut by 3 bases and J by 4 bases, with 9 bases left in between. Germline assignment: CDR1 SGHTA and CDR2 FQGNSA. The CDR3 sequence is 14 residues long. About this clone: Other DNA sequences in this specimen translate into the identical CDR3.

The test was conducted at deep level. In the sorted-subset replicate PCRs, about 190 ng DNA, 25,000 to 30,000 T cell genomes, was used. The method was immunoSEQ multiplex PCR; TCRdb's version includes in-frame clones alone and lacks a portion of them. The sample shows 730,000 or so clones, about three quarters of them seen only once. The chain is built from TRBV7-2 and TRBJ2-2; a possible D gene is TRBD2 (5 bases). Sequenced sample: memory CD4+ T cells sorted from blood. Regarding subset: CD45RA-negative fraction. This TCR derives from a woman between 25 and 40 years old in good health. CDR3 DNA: TGTGCCAGCAGCTTGACCGGAGGCACCGGGGAGCTGTTTTTT. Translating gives CASSLTGGTGELFF.